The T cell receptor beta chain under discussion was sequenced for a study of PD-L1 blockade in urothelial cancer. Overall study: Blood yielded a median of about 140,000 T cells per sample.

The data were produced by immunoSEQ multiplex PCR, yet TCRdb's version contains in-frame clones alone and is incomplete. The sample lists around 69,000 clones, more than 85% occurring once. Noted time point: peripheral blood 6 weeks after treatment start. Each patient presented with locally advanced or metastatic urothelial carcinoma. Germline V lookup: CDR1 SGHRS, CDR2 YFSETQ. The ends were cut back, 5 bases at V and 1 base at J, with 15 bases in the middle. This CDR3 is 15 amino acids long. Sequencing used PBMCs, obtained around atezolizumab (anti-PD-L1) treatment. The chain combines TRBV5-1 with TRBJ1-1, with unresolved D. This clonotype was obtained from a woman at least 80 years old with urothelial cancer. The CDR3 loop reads CASRSTKTQNTEAFF. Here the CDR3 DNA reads TGCGCCAGCAGATCGACAAAGACCCAGAACACTGAAGCTTTCTTT.